Sequencing of this T cell receptor (beta chain) was carried out in a study of cytomegalovirus exposure and HLA in healthy donors. PCR involved 60 Vbeta and 13 Jbeta primers. The data were produced by immunoSEQ multiplex PCR, yet TCRdb's version contains in-frame clones alone and is incomplete. Of roughly 200,000 clones in the sample, roughly 84% were seen once. The V gene end was trimmed by 5 bases and the J gene end by 4 bases; junction bases not matched to a gene: 8. The CDR3 totals 16 residues. Per the germline V gene, CDR1 is SGHAT and CDR2 is FQNNGV. This TCR came from a boy aged 2 to 9 in good health and CMV-seronegative. Sequencing was carried out using PBMCs. The chain links TRBV11-2 to TRBJ2-1, with 10 bases fitting TRBD1. CDR3 region: CASSLRQGAIYNEQFF. The CDR3 DNA sequence: TGTGCCAGCAGCCTACGACAGGGGGCAATATACAATGAGCAGTTCTTC.